Sequencing of this T cell receptor (beta chain) was carried out in a study of metastatic and nonmetastatic thyroid tumors. For the study at large: Comparison of repertoires was carried out across blood and tumor or nodule tissue from malignant and benign thyroid patients.

A word on this clone: Its antigen remains unknown.

Each patient went into thyroid surgery without having received any treatment. This CDR3 spans 14 amino acids. V lost 4 bases and J lost 2, with 11 bases in between. The germline V gene has CDR1 SGHNT and CDR2 YENEEA. Original processing methods: It was from CDR3 differences across clinicopathological groups that a distant-metastasis classifier for papillary thyroid cancer was built. TCRdb reprocessed the PCR reads using MiXCR. The V and J calls and clone size come from TCRdb's table, not from the authors' own analysis. This table holds 7,000 to 9,500 clones, about 30% found once. The study, taken as a whole, reports: Significantly higher TCR beta diversity was reportedly seen in malignant thyroid tumors than benign nodules, in blood and tumor.

The specimen sequenced was tumor tissue. The J gene is TRBJ2-5, the V gene TRBV11-3; no clear D. The sequence was obtained from a male donor with papillary thyroid cancer or a benign thyroid nodule (not recorded which). Some clones in this sample may be carry-over from other donors' samples. For the CDR3, the DNA is TGTGCCAGCAGCTCGTGGACGGAACAAGAGACCCAGTACTTC. Amino acid sequence: CASSSWTEQETQYF.